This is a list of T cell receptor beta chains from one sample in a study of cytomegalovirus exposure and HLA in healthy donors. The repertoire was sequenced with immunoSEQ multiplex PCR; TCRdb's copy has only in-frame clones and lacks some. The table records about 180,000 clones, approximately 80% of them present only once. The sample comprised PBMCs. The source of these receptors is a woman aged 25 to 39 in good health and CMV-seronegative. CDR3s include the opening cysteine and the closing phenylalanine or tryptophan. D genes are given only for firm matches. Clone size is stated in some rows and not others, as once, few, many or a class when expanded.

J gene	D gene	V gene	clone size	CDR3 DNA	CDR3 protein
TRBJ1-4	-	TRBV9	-	TGTGCCAGCAGCTCAGAAGGGGGTCGAAATGAAAAACTGTTTTTT	CASSSEGGRNEKLFF
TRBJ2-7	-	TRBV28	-	TGTGCCAGCACTAGCTCCTACGAGCAGTACTTC	CASTSSYEQYF
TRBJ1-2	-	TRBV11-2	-	TGTGCCAGCAGCCTCTCTTATAACTATGGCTACACCTTC	CASSLSYNYGYTF
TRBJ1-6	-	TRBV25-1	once	TGTGCCAGCAGTGTGACAGGTAGCAATTCACCCCTCCACTTT	CASSVTGSNSPLHF
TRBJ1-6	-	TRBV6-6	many	TGTGCCAGCAGAGCGCCCCTCTCCTATAATTCACCCCTCCACTTT	CASRAPLSYNSPLHF
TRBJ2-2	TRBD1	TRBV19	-	TGTGCCAGTAGGGGGACAGGAGCCACCGGGGAGCTGTTTTTT	CASRGTGATGELFF
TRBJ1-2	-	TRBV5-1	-	TGCGCCAGCAGCTTGTTTACTGATGCTAACTATGGCTACACCTTC	CASSLFTDANYGYTF
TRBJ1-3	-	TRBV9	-	TGTGCCAGCAGCGTAGGGGGAGCTGGAAACACCATATATTTT	CASSVGGAGNTIYF
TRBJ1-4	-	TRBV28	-	TGTGCCAGCAGTACAGGGTTGCTGGATGAAAAACTGTTTTTT	CASSTGLLDEKLFF
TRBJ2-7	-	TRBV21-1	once	TGTGCCAGCAGCAAGTGGTTCAGCGACAGGGACTACGAGCAGTACTTC	CASSKWFSDRDYEQYF